One T cell receptor beta chain is described in this entry. Its antigen is unknown. The assay was immunoSEQ multiplex PCR, and TCRdb's table has in-frame clones only and misses some. Among some 110,000 clones listed, just under 95% were seen once. Germline V CDR1 and CDR2: ENHRY, SYGVKD. V gave up 2 bases and J gave up 0 bases; unmatched junction bases: 7. The CDR3 loop spans 17 amino acids. These data originate in a study of graft-versus-host responses after intestinal transplantation. About the study: Every recipient had anti-thymocyte globulin induction and around 3 years of tacrolimus plus steroids. Study results and caveats: Researchers found GvH clones in recipient marrow, and some showed up first in ileum or blood.

Sequences were derived from unstimulated CD8+ T cells sorted from spleen or lymph node cells, sampled before transplant. The rearrangement links TRBV10-3 to TRBJ2-1; 7 bases are shared with TRBD2. The sequence derives from a human donor who was the organ donor for an intestinal transplant. The CDR3 DNA sequence: TGTGCCATCAGTGAGGGCGGGAGTTCCCTCTCCTACAATGAGCAGTTCTTC. Residues: CAISEGGSSLSYNEQFF.